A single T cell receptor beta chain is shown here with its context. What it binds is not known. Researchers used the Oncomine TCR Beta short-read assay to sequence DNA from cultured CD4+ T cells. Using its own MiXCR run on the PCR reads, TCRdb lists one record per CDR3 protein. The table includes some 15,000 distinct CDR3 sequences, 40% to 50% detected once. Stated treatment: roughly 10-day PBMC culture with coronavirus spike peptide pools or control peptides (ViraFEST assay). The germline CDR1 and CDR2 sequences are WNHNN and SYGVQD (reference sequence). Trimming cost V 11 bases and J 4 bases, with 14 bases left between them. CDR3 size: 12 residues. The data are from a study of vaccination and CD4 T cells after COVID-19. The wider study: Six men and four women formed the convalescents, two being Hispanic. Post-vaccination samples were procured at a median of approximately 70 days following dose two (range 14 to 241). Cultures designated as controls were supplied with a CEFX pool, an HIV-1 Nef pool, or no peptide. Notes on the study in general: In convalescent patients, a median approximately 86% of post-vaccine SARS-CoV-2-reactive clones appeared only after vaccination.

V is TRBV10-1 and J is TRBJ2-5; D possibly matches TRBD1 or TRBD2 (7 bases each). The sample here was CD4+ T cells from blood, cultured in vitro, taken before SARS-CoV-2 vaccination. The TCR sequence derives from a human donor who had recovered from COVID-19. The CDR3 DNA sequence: TGCGCCGACCCAGGGGGGGGAGAGACCCAGTACTTC. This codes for CADPGGGETQYF.